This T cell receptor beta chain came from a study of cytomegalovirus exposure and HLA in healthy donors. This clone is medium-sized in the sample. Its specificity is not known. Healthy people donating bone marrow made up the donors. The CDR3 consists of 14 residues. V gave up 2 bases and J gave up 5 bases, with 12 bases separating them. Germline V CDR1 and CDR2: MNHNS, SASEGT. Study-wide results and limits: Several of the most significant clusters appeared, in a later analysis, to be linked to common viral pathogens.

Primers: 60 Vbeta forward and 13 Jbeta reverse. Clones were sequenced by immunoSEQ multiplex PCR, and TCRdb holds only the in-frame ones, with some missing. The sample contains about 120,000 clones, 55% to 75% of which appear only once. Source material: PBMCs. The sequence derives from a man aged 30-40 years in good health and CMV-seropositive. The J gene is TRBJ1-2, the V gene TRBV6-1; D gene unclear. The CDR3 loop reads CASSELDGTYGYTF. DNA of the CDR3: TGTGCCAGCAGTGAACTAGACGGAACATATGGCTACACCTTC.